The rows below give T cell receptor beta chains drawn from one sample of a study of a mutant IDH1 vaccine in newly diagnosed glioma. The data were produced by immunoSEQ multiplex PCR, yet TCRdb's version contains in-frame clones alone and is incomplete. The sample carries 90,000 to 95,000 clones, under 90% recorded once. This material consisted of PBMCs, taken from a glioma patient treated with radiotherapy, temozolomide or both. These receptors were collected from a woman aged 45-65 years with glioma. Each CDR3 is given without its conserved first and last residue.

CDR3 length	V gene	J gene	CDR3 protein
13	TRBV10-3	TRBJ2-7	AISSALGEGREQY
15	TRBV30	TRBJ2-2	AWSPKAGTGVPGELF
15	TRBV9	TRBJ2-7	ASRVLGGPSAPYEQY
10	TRBV6-1	TRBJ1-5	ASSLPNQPQH
12	TRBV5-1	TRBJ2-5	ASSPGLQEETQY
14	TRBV5-1	TRBJ1-3	ASSSGTGHTGNTIY
13	TRBV7-8	TRBJ1-1	ASSHGRAMNTEAF
12	TRBV7-2	TRBJ2-7	ASSVSSLGYEQY
14	TRBV5-4	TRBJ2-5	ASSLALLGRRETQY
13	TRBV19	TRBJ1-1	ASSPWGGQGAEAF
12	TRBV27	TRBJ2-7	ASSRFGQHYEQY
10	TRBV7-9	TRBJ1-4	ASSSRNEKLF
16	TRBV18	TRBJ2-5	ASSAGLAGGRNQETQY
15	TRBV5-1	TRBJ1-1	ASSPGTAPWLDTEAF
11	TRBV5-6	TRBJ2-3	ASSSSSGDTQY
13	TRBV9	TRBJ1-5	ASSVGGGGGQPQH
8	TRBV9	TRBJ1-1	ATHPLEAF
14	TRBV9	TRBJ1-3	ASSVGGRSSGNTIY
12	TRBV11-3	TRBJ1-3	ASSLSAGGNTIY
13	TRBV1	TRBJ2-5	TSSQDRGTRGTQY
12	TRBV27	TRBJ1-2	ASGSSPAIYGYT
13	TRBV6-1	TRBJ2-2	ASIRGTGDTGELF
12	TRBV13	TRBJ2-7	ASSGGPGSYEQY
15	TRBV5-4	TRBJ2-6	ASRSGTGASGANVLT
9	TRBV6-1	TRBJ1-1	ASSDRGGTI
9	TRBV27	TRBJ1-5	ASGTGQPQH
13	TRBV9	TRBJ2-7	ASSVEGQSSYEQY
11	TRBV4-2	TRBJ2-1	ASSQAQGDRQF
14	TRBV6-1	TRBJ2-2	ASSEPGQGRTGELF
14	TRBV5-1	TRBJ2-2	ASSTTGSLSTGELF
15	TRBV28	TRBJ2-2	ASSYEARGKFTGELF
13	TRBV9	TRBJ1-1	ASSFTYGQGAEAF
11	TRBV7-2	TRBJ2-3	ASSSGFTDTQY
15	TRBV28	TRBJ1-6	ASSSPGTTGYYSPLH
10	TRBV19	TRBJ1-2	ASMEGIYGYT
13	TRBV5-1	TRBJ1-2	ASSLAPGGRDGYT
13	TRBV11-2	TRBJ1-3	ASSLEGSGGNTIY
13	TRBV11-2	TRBJ1-1	ASSLDLRVNTEAF
13	TRBV2	TRBJ1-4	ASSEAGTGVEKLF
12	TRBV9	TRBJ1-2	ASSVGTANYGYT
13	TRBV28	TRBJ1-5	ASSLLLQPNQPQH
12	TRBV6-1	TRBJ2-5	ASSEAADPETQY
11	TRBV5-1	TRBJ2-7	ASSLSPMGEQY
14	TRBV9	TRBJ2-3	ASSVGTLSSADTQY
12	TRBV5-1	TRBJ2-5	ASSLDPPPETQY
15	TRBV5-1	TRBJ1-2	ASSPSLATGTTHGYT
16	TRBV9	TRBJ2-3	ASSVGLGGTTITDTQY
13	TRBV5-4	TRBJ1-2	ASSPRGGGESGYT
14	TRBV29-1	TRBJ2-3	SVTGTSGIDADTQY
12	TRBV5-4	TRBJ2-1	ASSGLAGASEQF